What follows is one T cell receptor (beta chain) and its context. Its antigen is undetermined. This entry comes from a study of blood T cells in healthy people across ages. Whole-study results and caveats: Samples with more naive T cells showed higher observed beta diversity. Among T cells, TCR beta diversity per million cells dropped roughly linearly as age rose. Those diversity estimates obtained from one million T cells were thought to be underestimates.

Germline CDR1 and CDR2: KGHSH and LQKENI. The CDR3 length is 19 residues. Trimming cost V 3 bases and J 5 bases, with 27 bases left between them. PCR was performed a second time for about 6 to 12 cycles using a sample-barcoded 5' primer and a J-beta primer mix. TCRdb reanalysed the 5' RACE reads using MiXCR and keeps one entry per CDR3 protein. The repertoire holds hundreds of thousands of distinct CDR3 sequences, 58% seen once, with roughly 22% in the top ten. No fewer than 6 million PBMCs went into each sample. The J gene is TRBJ2-3, the V gene TRBV18, with a tentative D call TRBD1 (5 bases). This clonotype originated in a man aged 25 to 45 in good health. The sequenced material came from blood. Written as DNA, the CDR3 is TGTGCCAGCTCACCCTCATACGCTACCCAGGGTGCGTCTGGAGATACGCAGTATTTT. Encoded protein: CASSPSYATQGASGDTQYF. The whole variable domain, filled in from reference TRBV18 and TRBJ2-3, reads NAGVMQNPRHLVRRRGQEARLRCSPMKGHSHVYWYRQLPEEGLKFMVYLQKENIIDESGMPKERFSAEFPKEGPSILRIQQVVRGDSAAYFCASSPSYATQGASGDTQYFGPGTRLTVL.